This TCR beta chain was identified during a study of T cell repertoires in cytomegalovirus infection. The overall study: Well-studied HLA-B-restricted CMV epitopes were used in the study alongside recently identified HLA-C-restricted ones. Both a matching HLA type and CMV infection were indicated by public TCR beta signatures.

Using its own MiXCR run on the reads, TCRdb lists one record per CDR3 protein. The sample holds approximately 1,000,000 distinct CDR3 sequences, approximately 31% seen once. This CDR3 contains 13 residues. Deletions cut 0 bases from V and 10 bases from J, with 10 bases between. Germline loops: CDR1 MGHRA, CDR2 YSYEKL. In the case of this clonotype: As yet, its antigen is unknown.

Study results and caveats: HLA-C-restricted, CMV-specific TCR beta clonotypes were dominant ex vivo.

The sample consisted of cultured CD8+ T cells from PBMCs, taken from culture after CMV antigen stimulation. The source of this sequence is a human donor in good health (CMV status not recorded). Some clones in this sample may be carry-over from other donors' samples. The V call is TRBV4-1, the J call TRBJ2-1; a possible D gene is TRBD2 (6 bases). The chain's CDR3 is CASSQESAGEQFF. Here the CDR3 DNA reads TGCGCCAGCAGCCAAGAGAGTGCGGGAGAGCAGTTCTTC.